These T cell receptor beta chains were read from a single sample in a study of T cells in Graves' hyperthyroidism and ophthalmopathy. TCRdb reprocessed the multiplex PCR reads via MiXCR and lists one record per CDR3 protein. This table holds hundreds of thousands of distinct CDR3 sequences, 14% found once. Sequenced sample: blood. The receptors shown here come from a woman between 18 and 29 years old with Graves' hyperthyroidism. CDR3s include the opening cysteine and the closing phenylalanine or tryptophan. The order of the fields is J gene, V gene, clone size, D gene, CDR3 DNA, CDR3 protein. D genes are given only for firm matches. Size values are once, few and many counts, or a class for expanded clones, and some rows have none.

>TRBJ1-1|TRBV19|NA|NA
TGTGCCAGTAGTATCATGGGGGACTTGGTGAACACTGAAGCTTTCTTT
CASSIMGDLVNTEAFF
>TRBJ2-7|TRBV30|NA|TRBD1
TGTGCCTGGAGTGTAGGGACAGTCGAGCAGTACTTC
CAWSVGTVEQYF
>TRBJ2-5|TRBV2|many|NA
TGTGCCAGCAGTGCGGACAGAGAAGAGACCCAGTACTTC
CASSADREETQYF
>TRBJ2-3|TRBV2|many|TRBD1
TGTGCCAGCAGTCGGGACAGTCAGAGCACAGATACGCAGTATTTT
CASSRDSQSTDTQYF
>TRBJ2-1|TRBV3-1|NA|TRBD2
TGTGCCAGCAGCCCGGGACTAGCCCAGTTCTTC
CASSPGLAQFF
>TRBJ1-6|TRBV5-1|NA|TRBD1
TGCGCCAGCAGCTGGTCCGACAGGGGGCGGTCACCCCTCCACTTT
CASSWSDRGRSPLHF
>TRBJ2-3|TRBV15|many|NA
TGTGCCACCAGCAGAGAGGGAGATACGCAGTATTTT
CATSREGDTQYF
>TRBJ1-3|TRBV6-1|NA|TRBD1
TGTGCCAGCAGACCCAGGACAGGCTCTGGAAACACCATATATTTT
CASRPRTGSGNTIYF
>TRBJ2-1|TRBV7-2|many|TRBD2
TGTGCCAGCAGCGAAACACTAGCGGGAATAGATGAGCAGTTCTTC
CASSETLAGIDEQFF
>TRBJ2-7|TRBV18|NA|NA
TGTGCCAGCTCCACAAGGCAGGCATTTAGCTCCTACGAGCAGTACTTC
CASSTRQAFSSYEQYF
>TRBJ2-1|TRBV6-2/TRBV6-3|few|NA
TGTGCCAGCAGGGACCAGGCGACTTCCTACAATGAGCAGTTCTTC
CASRDQATSYNEQFF
>TRBJ1-2|TRBV2|many|NA
TGTGCCAGCAGTGAAGACGTGGCCGGGGGCTACACCTTC
CASSEDVAGGYTF
>TRBJ2-7|TRBV5-5|many|TRBD2
TGTGCCAGCAGCTTGGAAGTAGCGGGATGGAACGAGCAGTACTTC
CASSLEVAGWNEQYF
>TRBJ2-3|TRBV28|NA|NA
TGTGCCAGCATCGAAGGAGGAGGAGGGGCTCTTTGGTATTTT
CASIEGGGGALWYF
>TRBJ1-5|TRBV20-1|few|TRBD1
TGCAGTGCTAGACAGGGGGCCTTTCAGCCCCAGCATTTT
CSARQGAFQPQHF
>TRBJ2-5|TRBV28|many|NA
TGTGCCAGCAGTTTACAGGGATGGGAGACCCAGTACTTC
CASSLQGWETQYF
>TRBJ1-6|TRBV25-1|NA|NA
TGTGCCAGCAGCCTCCTAGGGCGGAATTCACCCCTCCACTTT
CASSLLGRNSPLHF
>TRBJ1-1|TRBV29-1|few|NA
TGCAGCATAAAGTGGGGGAACACTGAAGCTTTCTTT
CSIKWGNTEAFF
>TRBJ2-7|TRBV7-9|many|TRBD2
TGTGCCAGCAGCTCACCCGGGACTAGCCGATCCTACGAGCAGTACTTC
CASSSPGTSRSYEQYF
>TRBJ2-3|TRBV20-1|NA|NA
TGCAGTGCTAGAGATCCCAGTTTCCCCACTGATACGCAGTATTTT
CSARDPSFPTDTQYF
>TRBJ1-4|TRBV3-1|NA|NA
TGTGCCAGCAGGCCGCTCGGTGCTTTAAAACTGTTTTTT
CASRPLGALKLFF
>TRBJ2-5|TRBV7-2|NA|NA
TGTGCCAGCAGCTTAGCGGGGGGCGGGGGCCAAGAGACCCAGTACTTC
CASSLAGGGGQETQYF
>TRBJ1-4|TRBV6-1|many|NA
TGTGCCAGCCGCCCGGGAGGCGCCGAAAAACTGTTTTTT
CASRPGGAEKLFF
>TRBJ2-1|TRBV5-1|NA|TRBD1
TGCGCCAGCAGCTACGGACAGGGGAACGATGAGCAGTTCTTC
CASSYGQGNDEQFF
>TRBJ1-4|TRBV7-8|NA|TRBD1
TGTGCCAGCAGCAAAGGACAGGGAACGAACGATGAAAAACTGTTTTTT
CASSKGQGTNDEKLFF
>TRBJ2-5|TRBV29-1|few|TRBD2
TGCAGCATAATAGCGGGTGCGCAAGAGACCCAGTACTTC
CSIIAGAQETQYF
>TRBJ1-3|TRBV9|few|NA
TGTGCCAGCAGCGTAGGCGGGACAAGACTTTCTGGAAACACCATATATTTT
CASSVGGTRLSGNTIYF
>TRBJ1-5|TRBV6-1|many|NA
TGTGCCAGCAACTACGGGAGTTATCAGCCCCAGCATTTT
CASNYGSYQPQHF
>TRBJ2-7|TRBV28|many|NA
TGTGCCGTCTGTGGGCAGGAGACCTACGAGCAGTACTTC
CAVCGQETYEQYF
>TRBJ2-1|TRBV20-1|NA|NA
TGCAGTGGGACAAAACTAGGTAACTCCTACAATGAGCAGTTCTTC
CSGTKLGNSYNEQFF
>TRBJ2-5|TRBV28|NA|TRBD2
TGTGCCAGCAGTCTACTAGCGGGAACTCAAGAGACCCAGTACTTC
CASSLLAGTQETQYF
>TRBJ2-1|TRBV24-1|NA|NA
TGTACCACCAGTGATTCAGGGACCGACTACAATGAGCAGTTCTTC
CTTSDSGTDYNEQFF
>TRBJ2-1|TRBV4-1|many|NA
TGCGCCAGCAGCCAAGATCTGGGAGGCTCCTACAATGAGCAGTTCTTC
CASSQDLGGSYNEQFF
>TRBJ2-1|TRBV12-3/TRBV12-4|NA|TRBD2
TGTGCCAGCGTAACTAGCGGGAGAGGTAGCCAGTTCTTC
CASVTSGRGSQFF
>TRBJ2-7|TRBV20-1|many|TRBD1
TGCAGTGCAGCTGACAGGGGCTACGAGCAGTACTTC
CSAADRGYEQYF
>TRBJ2-7|TRBV6-5|many|TRBD2
TGTGCCAGCAGTTACTCGTCTAGCGGATACGAGCAGTACTTC
CASSYSSSGYEQYF